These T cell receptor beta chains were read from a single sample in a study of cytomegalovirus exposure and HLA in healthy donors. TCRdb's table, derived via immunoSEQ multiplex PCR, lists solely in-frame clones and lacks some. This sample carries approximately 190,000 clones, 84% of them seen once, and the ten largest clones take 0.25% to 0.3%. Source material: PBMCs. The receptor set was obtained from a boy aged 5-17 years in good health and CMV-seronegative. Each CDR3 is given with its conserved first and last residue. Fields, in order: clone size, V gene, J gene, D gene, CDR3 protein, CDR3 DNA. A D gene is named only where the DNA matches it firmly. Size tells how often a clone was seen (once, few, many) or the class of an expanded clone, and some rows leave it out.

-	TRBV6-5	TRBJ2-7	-	CASRSGLYEQYF	TGTGCCAGCAGGAGCGGGCTATACGAGCAGTACTTC
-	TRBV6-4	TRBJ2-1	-	CASRVSTKIAEQFF	TGTGCCAGCCGAGTATCTACCAAAATCGCTGAGCAGTTCTTC
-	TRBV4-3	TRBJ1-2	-	CASSQETSVSVYGYTF	TGCGCCAGCAGCCAGGAGACCAGCGTATCCGTCTATGGCTACACCTTC
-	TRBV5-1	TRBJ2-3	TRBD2	CASSPTGSGGLVADTQYF	TGCGCCAGCAGCCCCACTGGTAGCGGGGGGCTCGTCGCAGATACGCAGTATTTT
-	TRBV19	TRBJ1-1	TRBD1	CASSMGQANTEAFF	TGTGCCAGTAGTATGGGACAGGCGAACACTGAAGCTTTCTTT
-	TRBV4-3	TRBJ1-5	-	CASSQAPGNQPQHF	TGCGCCAGCAGCCAAGCACCAGGCAATCAGCCCCAGCATTTT
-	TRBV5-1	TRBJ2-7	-	CASSLVQAGSYEQYF	TGCGCCAGCAGCTTGGTACAGGCCGGGAGCTACGAGCAGTACTTC
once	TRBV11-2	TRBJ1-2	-	CASSLGGSHGYTF	TGTGCCAGCAGCTTGGGGGGTAGCCATGGCTACACCTTC
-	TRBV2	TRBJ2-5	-	CASSAGGVAETQYF	TGTGCCAGCAGTGCTGGGGGCGTTGCGGAGACCCAGTACTTC
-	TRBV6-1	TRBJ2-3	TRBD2	CASSETSGASDTQYF	TGTGCCAGCAGTGAAACTAGCGGGGCTTCGGATACGCAGTATTTT
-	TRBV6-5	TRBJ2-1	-	CASRNVAYNEQFF	TGTGCCAGCAGAAATGTCGCCTACAATGAGCAGTTCTTC
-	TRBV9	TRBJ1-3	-	CASRSVGNTIYF	TGTGCCAGCAGGTCAGTTGGAAACACCATATATTTT
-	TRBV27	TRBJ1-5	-	CASSPRAGRNQPQHF	TGTGCCAGCAGTCCCCGGGCAGGGCGCAATCAGCCCCAGCATTTT
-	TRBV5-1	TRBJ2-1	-	CASSLGQVGPGEQFF	TGCGCCAGCAGCTTGGGTCAGGTGGGCCCGGGGGAGCAGTTCTTC
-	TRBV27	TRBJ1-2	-	CASRAGGHGYGYTF	TGTGCCAGCAGGGCGGGGGGGCACGGCTATGGCTACACCTTC
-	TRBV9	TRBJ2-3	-	CASSVVGRSSTDTQYF	TGTGCCAGCAGCGTAGTTGGCAGATCTAGCACAGATACGCAGTATTTT
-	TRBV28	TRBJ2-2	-	CASSLGGNTGELFF	TGTGCCAGCAGTTTGGGGGGTAACACCGGGGAGCTGTTTTTT